This T cell receptor beta chain was identified during a study of identical twins. TCRdb reprocessed the 5' RACE reads with MiXCR, giving one entry per CDR3 protein. Of 200,000 to 300,000 distinct CDR3 sequences detected, 7.5% appear once; the ten largest clones hold about 5.6%. This clonotype was seen ten or more times. Its antigen is not identified. In every case, the donor was a healthy Caucasian. Study findings and constraints: Shared out-of-frame alpha sequences (those common to twins) showed excess low generation probability.

The same specimen was also included in a second study, on yellow fever vaccine responses in identical twins. That paper notes: A vaccine T cell response that seemed partly convergent and partly personalized was reported in twins.

The source is a woman aged 18-29 years in good health. Material for sequencing was CD8+ T cells sorted from blood.

In DNA, the CDR3 is TGCAGTGCCCGGCGGGGCCAGGGGGATAGTCAGCCCCAGCATTTT. This encodes CSARRGQGDSQPQHF. The genes are TRBV20-1 and TRBJ1-5, with 7 bases identical to TRBD1. The V gene end was trimmed by 6 bases and the J gene end by 6 bases; junction bases not matched to a gene: 14. The CDR3 length is 15 residues. CDR1 is DFQATT and CDR2 is SNEGSKA in the germline V gene (reference sequence).